This T cell receptor beta chain was recovered during a study of blood T cell repertoires in COVID-19. Study-level information: Specimens from acute and convalescent COVID-19 originated in the United States, Italy and Spain.

Per the germline V gene, CDR1 is MGHDK and CDR2 is SYGVNS. The ends were cut back, 3 bases at V and 11 bases at J, with 8 bases in the middle. The CDR3 is made up of 11 amino acids. Here immunoSEQ multiplex PCR was the method, and the copy in TCRdb shows in-frame clones only, minus some. Of about 340,000 clones in the sample, about 86% were seen once. What was sequenced was peripheral blood. The sequence came from a man aged 25-45 years with active or convalescent COVID-19. The chain recombines TRBV25-1 with TRBJ2-1; D is undetermined. The DNA of the CDR3 is TGTGCCAGCAGTGACCTTCTTAAGCAGTTCTTC. Translated, it gives CASSDLLKQFF.